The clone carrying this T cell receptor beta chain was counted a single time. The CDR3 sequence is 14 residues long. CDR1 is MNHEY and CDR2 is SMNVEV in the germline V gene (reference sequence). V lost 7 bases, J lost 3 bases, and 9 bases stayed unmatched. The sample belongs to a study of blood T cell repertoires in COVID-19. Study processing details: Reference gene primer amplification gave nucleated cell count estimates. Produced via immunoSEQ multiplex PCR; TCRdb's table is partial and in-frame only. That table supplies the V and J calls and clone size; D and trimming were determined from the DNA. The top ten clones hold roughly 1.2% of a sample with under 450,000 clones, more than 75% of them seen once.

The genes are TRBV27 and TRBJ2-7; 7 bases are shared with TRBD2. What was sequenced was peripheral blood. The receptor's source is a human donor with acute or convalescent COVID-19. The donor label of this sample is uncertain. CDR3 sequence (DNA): TGTGCCAGCACCGCGCGGGGGAATGGCTACGAGCAGTACTTC. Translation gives CASTARGNGYEQYF.